Shown below are 19 T cell receptor beta chains from a single sample sequenced in a study of monozygotic twins with inflammatory bowel disease. Each CDR3 protein gets one entry in TCRdb, which reprocessed the 5' RACE reads and gives no DNA. This repertoire includes fewer than 150,000 distinct CDR3 sequences. Material: blood. Receptors were obtained from a human donor with ulcerative colitis or Crohn's disease, or a healthy co-twin of an affected twin (not recorded which).

The chain uses TRBV6-1 and TRBJ2-3; TCRdb selects TRBD2, and the lack of DNA leaves this call unchecked. Germline V gene lookup returns CDR1 MNHNS and CDR2 SASEGT. The CDR3 runs to 15 residues. CDR3 loop: CASSSPAGSTDTQYF.

The chain is built from TRBV4-2 and TRBJ1-1. The V gene's germline CDR1 is LGHNA and CDR2 YNFKEQ. The CDR3 loop spans 16 amino acids. This chain's CDR3 is CASSQDFVRKNTEAFF.

This chain uses TRBV3-1 with TRBJ1-5. The CDR3 has 14 amino acids. Germline CDR1 and CDR2: LGHDT and YNNKEL (reference sequence). CDR3 protein: CASSFQAVGQPQHF.

The gene calls are TRBV12-3 or TRBV12-4 and TRBJ2-1; TCRdb designates TRBD2, a call that cannot be tested without DNA. The CDR3 has 16 residues. The CDR3 sequence is CASSLEGLGEGNEQFF.

The V gene is TRBV7-2, the J gene TRBJ2-5; there is no DNA to check the TCRdb D call of TRBD1. The CDR3 runs to 15 residues. CDR1 is SGHTA and CDR2 is FQGNSA in the germline V gene. The CDR3 region is CASSPQGILRETQYF. Together with reference TRBV7-2 and TRBJ2-5, the CDR3 gives the full variable domain: GAGVSQSPSNKVTEKGKDVELRCDPISGHTALYWYRQSLGQGLEFLIYFQGNSAPDKSGLPSDRFSAERTGGSVSTLTIQRTQQEDSAVYLCASSPQGILRETQYFGPGTRLLVL.

The J gene is TRBJ2-7, the V gene TRBV7-2; TCRdb indicates TRBD2, and absent DNA this call remains unverified. Germline V gene data show CDR1 as SGHTA and CDR2 as FQGNSA. CDR3 length: 13 amino acids. CDR3 amino acids: CASSLAETRIQYF.

This chain joins TRBV5-1 and TRBJ1-1; absent DNA, TCRdb's TRBD1 call cannot be checked. The length of the CDR3 is 12 residues. CDR1 SGHRS and CDR2 YFSETQ come from the germline V gene. The CDR3 loop reads CASSGQGTEAFF.

The V gene is TRBV5-1, the J gene TRBJ2-7. Germline V gene lookup returns CDR1 SGHRS and CDR2 YFSETQ. This CDR3 region has 14 residues. CDR3 loop: CASSLDPGPYEQYF.

The chain employs TRBV5-1 and TRBJ2-1. Germline V gene data show CDR1 as SGHRS and CDR2 as YFSETQ. There are 14 residues in the CDR3. CDR3 protein: CASSLMSSYNEQFF.

This chain joins TRBV7-3 and TRBJ2-1; TCRdb names TRBD1, which stays unverified in the absence of DNA. The germline gives CDR1 SGHTA, CDR2 FQGTGA. The CDR3 contains 14 residues. Here the CDR3 reads CASSLPGSYNEQFF.

CDR3 sequence: CASSQDKLLSNNEQFF. V gene TRBV4-1 combines with J gene TRBJ2-1. Germline V gene lookup returns CDR1 MGHRA and CDR2 YSYEKL. The CDR3 runs to 16 residues.

CDR3 residues: CASSKPILRDSWTGELFF. This rearrangement joins TRBV11-1 to TRBJ2-2; TCRdb's assignment of TRBD1 cannot be checked, as there is no DNA. The CDR3 is 18 residues long. Germline V gene lookup returns CDR1 SGHAT and CDR2 FQDESV (reference sequence).

The V and J genes are TRBV9 and TRBJ2-1. Germline CDR1 SGDLS, CDR2 YYNGEE. This CDR3 is 16 amino acids long. This CDR3 is CASSVAHSSIFNEQFF.

The chain couples TRBV29-1 to TRBJ2-2; there is no DNA to check the TCRdb D call of TRBD1. Germline CDR1 and CDR2: SQVTM and ANQGSEA. This CDR3 region has 14 residues. The CDR3 loop reads CSVGPTGATGELFF.

The V and J genes are TRBV5-1 and TRBJ2-1; no DNA is available, so the TRBD2 call from TCRdb remains unchecked. The germline CDR1 and CDR2 sequences are SGHRS and YFSETQ. The CDR3 extends over 15 amino acids. The CDR3 reads CASSPLGAGGSEQFF. Looking up the rest from reference TRBV5-1 and TRBJ2-1 gives the full variable domain: KAGVTQTPRYLIKTRGQQVTLSCSPISGHRSVSWYQQTPGQGLQFLFEYFSETQRNKGNFPGRFSGRQFSNSRSEMNVSTLELGDSALYLCASSPLGAGGSEQFFGPGTRLTVL.

CDR3 amino acids: CASSYRGLYEQYF. The rearrangement links TRBV12-3 or TRBV12-4 to TRBJ2-7; the D call from TCRdb, TRBD1, cannot be confirmed without DNA. The CDR3 has 13 residues.

The chain carries TRBV6-2 or TRBV6-3 and TRBJ2-7; as DNA is missing, the TRBD1 call by TCRdb cannot be tested. This CDR3 is 15 amino acids long. Germline V gene data show CDR1 as MNHEY and CDR2 as SVGEGT. The CDR3: CASRETGRRGHKQYF.

The chain carries TRBV29-1 and TRBJ2-2. The CDR3 is 14 amino acids. From germline, CDR1 is SQVTM and CDR2 ANQGSEA. The CDR3 spells CSVEARVGTGELFF.

V gene TRBV20-1 combines with J gene TRBJ1-5; TCRdb names TRBD1, which stays unverified in the absence of DNA. Germline V lookup: CDR1 DFQATT, CDR2 SNEGSKA (reference sequence). The CDR3 sequence is 14 residues long. The CDR3 here is CSARDLTGGEPQHF.